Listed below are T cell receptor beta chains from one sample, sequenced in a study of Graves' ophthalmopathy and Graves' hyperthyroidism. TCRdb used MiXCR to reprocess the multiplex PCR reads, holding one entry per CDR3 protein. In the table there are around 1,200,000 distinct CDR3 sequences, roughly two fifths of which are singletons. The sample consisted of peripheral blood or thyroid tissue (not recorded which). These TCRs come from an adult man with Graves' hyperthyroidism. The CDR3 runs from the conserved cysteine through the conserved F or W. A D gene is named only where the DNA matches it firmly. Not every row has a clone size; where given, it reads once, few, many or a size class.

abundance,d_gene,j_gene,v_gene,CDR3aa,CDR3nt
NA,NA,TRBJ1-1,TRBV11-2,CASSLVVSGEAFF,TGTGCCAGCAGCTTAGTGGTATCCGGTGAAGCTTTCTTT
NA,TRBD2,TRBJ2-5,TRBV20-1,CSGKRGREETQYF,TGCAGTGGAAAGCGGGGTCGAGAAGAGACCCAGTACTTC
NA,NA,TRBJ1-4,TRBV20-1,CSASSPQGPYEKLFF,TGCAGTGCTAGTTCCCCCCAGGGACCGTACGAAAAACTGTTTTTT
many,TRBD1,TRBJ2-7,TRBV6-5,CASSYSGQGYEQYF,TGTGCCAGCAGTTACTCGGGACAGGGATACGAGCAGTACTTC
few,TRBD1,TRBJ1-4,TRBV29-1,CSVDVGGTNEKLFF,TGCAGCGTTGATGTAGGGGGCACTAATGAAAAACTGTTTTTT
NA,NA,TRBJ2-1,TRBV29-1,CSVGGYEQFF,TGCAGCGTTGGGGGCTACGAGCAGTTCTTC
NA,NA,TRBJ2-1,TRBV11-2,CASSFLYGQFF,TGTGCCAGCAGCTTTCTGTACGGGCAGTTCTTC
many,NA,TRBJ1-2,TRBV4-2,CASSRNRENYGYTF,TGTGCCAGCAGCCGGAACAGGGAAAACTATGGCTACACCTTC
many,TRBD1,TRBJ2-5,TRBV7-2,CASSSGQGAFETQYF,TGTGCCAGCAGCTCAGGACAGGGGGCTTTTGAGACCCAGTACTTC
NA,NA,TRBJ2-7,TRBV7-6,CASTDTGTLFYEQYF,TGTGCCAGCACCGACACCGGGACCCTTTTCTACGAGCAGTACTTC
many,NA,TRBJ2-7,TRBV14,CASSQDKGFYEEQYF,TGTGCCAGCAGCCAAGACAAGGGTTTCTATGAGGAGCAGTACTTC
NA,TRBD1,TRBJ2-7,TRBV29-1,CSRRQGDWDEQYF,TGCAGCAGGAGACAGGGGGATTGGGACGAGCAGTACTTC
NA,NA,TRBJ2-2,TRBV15,CASSSYSLRQGTTGELFF,TGTGCCAGCAGCTCCTATTCGTTGCGGCAGGGAACCACCGGGGAGCTGTTTTTT
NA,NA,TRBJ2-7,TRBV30,CAWTALPGEQYF,TGTGCCTGGACGGCCCTCCCGGGCGAGCAGTACTTC
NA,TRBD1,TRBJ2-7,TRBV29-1,CSAGQGGLEQYF,TGCAGCGCAGGACAGGGAGGACTTGAGCAGTACTTC
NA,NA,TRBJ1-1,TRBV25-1,CSVEANTGSTEAFF,TGCAGCGTTGAGGCCAACACAGGATCCACTGAAGCTTTCTTT
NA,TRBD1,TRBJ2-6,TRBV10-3,CASKAGTGLGANVLTF,TGTGCCAGCAAAGCCGGGACAGGGTTAGGGGCCAACGTCCTGACTTTC
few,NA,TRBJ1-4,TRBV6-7,CASSPERATNEKLFF,TGTGCCAGCAGTCCAGAAAGAGCAACTAATGAAAAACTGTTTTTT
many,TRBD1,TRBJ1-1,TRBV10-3,CATRDSSSTEAFF,TGTGCCACCCGGGACAGCTCATCCACTGAAGCTTTCTTT
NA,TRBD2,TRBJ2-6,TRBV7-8,CASSLGLAGSSGANVLTF,TGTGCCAGCAGCTTAGGGCTAGCGGGAAGCTCTGGGGCCAACGTCCTGACTTTC
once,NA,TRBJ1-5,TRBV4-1,CASSAGGAPSNQPQHF,TGCGCCAGCAGCGCCGGTGGAGCTCCTAGCAATCAGCCCCAGCATTTT
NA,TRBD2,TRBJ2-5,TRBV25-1,CAGISGGGTQYF,TGTGCTGGGATATCCGGGGGGGGGACCCAGTACTTC
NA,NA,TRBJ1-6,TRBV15,CAVGPHNSPLHF,TGTGCCGTAGGGCCCCATAATTCACCCCTCCACTTT
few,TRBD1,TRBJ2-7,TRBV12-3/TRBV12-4,CASRSTGGSSYEQYF,TGTGCCAGCAGGTCCACAGGGGGTAGCTCCTACGAGCAGTACTTC
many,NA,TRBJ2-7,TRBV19,CASSTVGGNYYEQYF,TGTGCCAGTAGTACGGTTGGGGGGAACTACTACGAGCAGTACTTC
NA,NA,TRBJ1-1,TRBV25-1,CASRPLSLGLSGAGTEAFF,TGTGCCAGTCGTCCCCTCAGCTTGGGGTTATCGGGGGCCGGCACTGAAGCTTTCTTT
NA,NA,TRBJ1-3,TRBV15,CATSSFASTSGNTIYF,TGTGCCACCAGCAGCTTTGCGTCTACCTCTGGAAACACCATATATTTT
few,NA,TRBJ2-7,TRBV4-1,CASSQGRASSSYEQYF,TGCGCCAGCAGCCAAGGACGGGCTTCCAGCTCCTACGAGCAGTACTTC
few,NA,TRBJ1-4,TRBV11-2,CASSLAQGGATNEKLFF,TGTGCCAGCAGCTTAGCACAGGGAGGCGCAACTAATGAAAAACTGTTTTTT
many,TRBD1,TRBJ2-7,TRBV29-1,CSVEDPGQGNYEQYF,TGCAGCGTTGAGGACCCGGGACAGGGAAACTACGAGCAGTACTTC
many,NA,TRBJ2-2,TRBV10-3,CAISEFPGASTGELFF,TGTGCCATCAGTGAGTTCCCGGGAGCGAGCACCGGGGAGCTGTTTTTT
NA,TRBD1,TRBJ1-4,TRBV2,CASTGQGGEKLFF,TGTGCCAGCACCGGACAGGGAGGCGAAAAACTGTTTTTT
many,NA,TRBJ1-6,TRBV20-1,CSARSSPLHF,TGCAGTGCTAGAAGCTCACCCCTCCACTTT
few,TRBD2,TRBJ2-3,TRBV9,CASSVMGRVTDTQYF,TGTGCCAGCAGCGTCATGGGGAGGGTTACAGATACGCAGTATTTT
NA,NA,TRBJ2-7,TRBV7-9,CASSYLAGTDPYEQYF,TGTGCCAGCAGCTACCTCGCCGGGACCGATCCATACGAGCAGTACTTC
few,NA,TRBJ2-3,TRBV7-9,CASGGLLDTQYF,TGTGCCAGCGGTGGACTGCTGGATACGCAGTATTTT
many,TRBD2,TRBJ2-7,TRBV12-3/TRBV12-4,CASSLGSGIHYEQYF,TGTGCCAGCAGTCTGGGTAGCGGGATTCACTACGAGCAGTACTTC
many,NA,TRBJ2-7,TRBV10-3,CAISERGATYEQYF,TGTGCCATCAGCGAGAGGGGCGCCACCTACGAGCAGTACTTC
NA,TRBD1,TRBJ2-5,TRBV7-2,CASSSRQGYETQYF,TGTGCCAGCAGCTCCCGACAGGGGTACGAGACCCAGTACTTC
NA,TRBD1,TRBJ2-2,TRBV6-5,CASRSQGANTGELFF,TGTGCCAGCAGATCACAGGGGGCTAACACTGGGGAGCTGTTTTTT
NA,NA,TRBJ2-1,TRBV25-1,CASSDSGENEQFF,TGTGCCAGCAGTGATTCTGGGGAGAATGAGCAGTTCTTC
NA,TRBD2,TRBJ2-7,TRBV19,CASSPRGVSYEQYF,TGTGCCAGTAGCCCCCGGGGGGTCTCCTACGAGCAGTACTTC
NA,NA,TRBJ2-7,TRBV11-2,CASSLNQGHEQYF,TGTGCCAGCAGCTTGAATCAGGGTCACGAGCAGTACTTC
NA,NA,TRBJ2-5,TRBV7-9,CASSPSDGAPETQYF,TGTGCCAGCAGCCCTAGTGACGGGGCCCCGGAGACCCAGTACTTC
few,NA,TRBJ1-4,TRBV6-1,CASSSYGEKLFF,TGTGCCAGCAGTTCTTACGGAGAAAAACTGTTTTTT
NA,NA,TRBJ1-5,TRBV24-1,CASSLAMGLGGNQPQHF,TGTGCCAGCAGCTTGGCTATGGGTTTAGGGGGCAATCAGCCCCAGCATTTT
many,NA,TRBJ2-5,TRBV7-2,CASSPLGETQYF,TGTGCCAGCAGCCCCCTCGGCGAGACCCAGTACTTC
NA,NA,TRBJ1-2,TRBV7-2,CASSPGGKDGYTF,TGTGCCAGCAGCCCCGGGGGGAAGGATGGCTACACCTTC
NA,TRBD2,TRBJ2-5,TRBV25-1,CASSPGGGGYETQYF,TGTGCCAGCAGTCCCGGGGGGGGGGGGTACGAGACCCAGTACTTC
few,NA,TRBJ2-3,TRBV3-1,CASSQDVAGTQYF,TGTGCCAGCAGCCAGGACGTTGCGGGGACGCAGTATTTT
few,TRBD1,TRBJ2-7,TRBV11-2,CASSLAPGQGDYEQYF,TGTGCCAGCAGCTTAGCCCCGGGACAGGGGGACTACGAGCAGTACTTC
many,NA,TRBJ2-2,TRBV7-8,CASSLWVDGTTGELFF,TGTGCCAGCAGCTTATGGGTCGACGGGACCACCGGGGAGCTGTTTTTT
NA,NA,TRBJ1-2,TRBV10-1,CVTAMTGREYYGYTF,TGTGTCACCGCGATGACAGGACGGGAATACTATGGCTACACCTTC
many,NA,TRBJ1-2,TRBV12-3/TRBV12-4,CASSGTQAGYGDGYTF,TGTGCCAGCAGCGGAACCCAGGCAGGGTACGGAGATGGCTACACCTTC
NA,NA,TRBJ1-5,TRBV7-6,CASSLEPLGNQPQHF,TGTGCCAGCAGCTTAGAGCCCCTTGGCAATCAGCCCCAGCATTTT
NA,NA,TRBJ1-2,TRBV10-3,CAISTQGSGNTF,TGTGCCATCAGTACTCAGGGCTCTGGAAACACCTTC
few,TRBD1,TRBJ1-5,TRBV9,CASSQWAGGEGSNQPQHF,TGTGCCAGCAGCCAATGGGCAGGGGGCGAAGGAAGCAATCAGCCCCAGCATTTT
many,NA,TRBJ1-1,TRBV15,CATSRGIETGNTEAFF,TGTGCCACCAGCAGAGGGATAGAAACAGGAAACACTGAAGCTTTCTTT
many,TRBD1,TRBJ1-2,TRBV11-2,CASSPGTGRRGYTF,TGTGCCAGCAGCCCCGGGACAGGGCGTCGGGGCTACACCTTC
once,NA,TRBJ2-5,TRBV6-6,CASSYWGHPYQETQYF,TGTGCCAGCAGTTACTGGGGACACCCGTACCAAGAGACCCAGTACTTC